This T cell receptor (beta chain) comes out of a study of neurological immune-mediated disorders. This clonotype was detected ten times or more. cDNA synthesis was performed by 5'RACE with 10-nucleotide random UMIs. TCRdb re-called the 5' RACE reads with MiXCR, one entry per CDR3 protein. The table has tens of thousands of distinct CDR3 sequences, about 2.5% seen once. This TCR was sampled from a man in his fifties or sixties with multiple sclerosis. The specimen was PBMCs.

The CDR3 nucleotides read TGCAGTGCTGGAGGACAGGGACGCTCACCCCTCCACTTT. Translating gives CSAGGQGRSPLHF. The chain carries TRBV20-1 and TRBJ1-6; 8 bases are shared with TRBD1. The CDR3 extends over 13 amino acids. J lost 10 bases, V lost 5 bases, and 7 bases had no gene match. Germline V gives CDR1 DFQATT, CDR2 SNEGSKA (reference sequence).